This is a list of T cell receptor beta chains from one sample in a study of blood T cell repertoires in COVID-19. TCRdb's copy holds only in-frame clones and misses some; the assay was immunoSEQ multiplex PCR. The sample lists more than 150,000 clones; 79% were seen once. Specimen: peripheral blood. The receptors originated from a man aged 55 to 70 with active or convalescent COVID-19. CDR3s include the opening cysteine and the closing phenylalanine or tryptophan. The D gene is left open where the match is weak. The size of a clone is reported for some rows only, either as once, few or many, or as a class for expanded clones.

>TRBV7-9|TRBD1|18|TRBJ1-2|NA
TGTGCCAGCAGCTTAGTACTAGCTCCGGGACAGGAAAACTATGGCTACACCTTC
CASSLVLAPGQENYGYTF
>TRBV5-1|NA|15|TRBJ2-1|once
TGCGCCAGCAGCTTGGTGGCAGGGGCCTACAATGAGCAGTTCTTC
CASSLVAGAYNEQFF
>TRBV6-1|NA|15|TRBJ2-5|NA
TGTGCCAGCAGTGATGGACGGACTACTCGGGAGACCCAGTACTTC
CASSDGRTTRETQYF
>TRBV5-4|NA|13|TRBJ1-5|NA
TGTGCCAGCAGCTTGGACCCGAGTCAGCCCCAGCATTTT
CASSLDPSQPQHF
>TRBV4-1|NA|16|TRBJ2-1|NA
TGCGCCAGCAGCGGACACGTGGACAGCACCTACAATGAGCAGTTCTTC
CASSGHVDSTYNEQFF
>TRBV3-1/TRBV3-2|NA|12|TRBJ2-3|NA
TGTGCCAGCAGCCAAGCGGGGAATACGCAGTATTTT
CASSQAGNTQYF
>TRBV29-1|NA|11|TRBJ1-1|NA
TGCAGCGTTGAACCAGGGGCTGAAGCTTTCTTT
CSVEPGAEAFF
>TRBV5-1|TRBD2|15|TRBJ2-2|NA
TGCGCCAGCAGCTCAGCGGGATTGAACACCGGGGAGCTGTTTTTT
CASSSAGLNTGELFF
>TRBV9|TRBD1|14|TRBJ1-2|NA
TGTGCCAGCAGCCTTCTCGGGACAGGGTCTGGCTACACCTTC
CASSLLGTGSGYTF
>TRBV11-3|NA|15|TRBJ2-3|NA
TGTGCCAGCAGCTTATCCTCGACAGTCACAGATACGCAGTATTTT
CASSLSSTVTDTQYF
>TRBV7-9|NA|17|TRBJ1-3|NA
TGTGCCAGCAGCTTAGTAGAGGGATTAATCTCTGGAAACACCATATATTTT
CASSLVEGLISGNTIYF
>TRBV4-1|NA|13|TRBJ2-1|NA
TGCGCCAGCAGCCAAGGGCGGGACAGTCGGCGGTTCTTC
CASSQGRDSRRFF
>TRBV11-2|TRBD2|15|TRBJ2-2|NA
TGTGCCAGCAGCTTTGGTGCGGGGGGGACCGGGGAGCTGTTTTTT
CASSFGAGGTGELFF
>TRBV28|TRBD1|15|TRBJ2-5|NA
TGTGCCAGCAGTCCCGGGACAGGGTCTATGAAGACCCAGTACTTC
CASSPGTGSMKTQYF
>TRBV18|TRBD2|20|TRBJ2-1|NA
TGTGCCAGCTCACCACAGCGGGAGGGCCAAGGGGTTTCGCGGCGGAATGAGCAGTTCTTC
CASSPQREGQGVSRRNEQFF
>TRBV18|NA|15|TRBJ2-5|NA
TGTGCCAGCTCACCAGTTATGGCCAGCCAAGAGACCCAGTACTTC
CASSPVMASQETQYF
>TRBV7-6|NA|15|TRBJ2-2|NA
TGTGCCAGCAGCTTTTTAGCGGACCCCACCGGGGAGCTGTTTTTT
CASSFLADPTGELFF
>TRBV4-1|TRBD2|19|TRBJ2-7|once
TGCGCCAGCAGCCAATTTCCCCCAGGACTAGCGGGGACTTACTACGAGCAGTACTTC
CASSQFPPGLAGTYYEQYF
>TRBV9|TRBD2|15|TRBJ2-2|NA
TGTGCCAGCAGCTCGGGACTAGCGCAGACCGGGGAGCTGTTTTTT
CASSSGLAQTGELFF
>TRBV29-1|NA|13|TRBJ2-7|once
TGCAGCGTTGGGGCCCTTAGCTCCTACGAGCAGTACTTC
CSVGALSSYEQYF
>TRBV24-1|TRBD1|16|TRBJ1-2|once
TGTGCCACCAGTGATTCTACAGGGGCTAGCGACTATGGCTACACCTTC
CATSDSTGASDYGYTF
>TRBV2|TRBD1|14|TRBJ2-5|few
TGTGCCAGCAGCATGAGACAGGGGCAAGAGACCCAGTACTTC
CASSMRQGQETQYF
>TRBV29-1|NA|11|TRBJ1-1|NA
TGCAGCGTTGCATTGAACACTGAAGCTTTCTTT
CSVALNTEAFF
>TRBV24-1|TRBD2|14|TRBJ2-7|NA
TGTGCCACCAGTGATTCGTCGGGCGGGGGCGAGCAGTACTTC
CATSDSSGGGEQYF
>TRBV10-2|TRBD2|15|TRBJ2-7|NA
TGCGCCACCCAGGACGGTTATAGCGGGAATTACGAGCAGTACTTC
CATQDGYSGNYEQYF
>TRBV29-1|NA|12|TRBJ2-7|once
TGCAGCGTTGATGGTTCCAGTACGGGGCAGTACTTC
CSVDGSSTGQYF
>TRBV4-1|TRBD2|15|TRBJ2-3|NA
TGCGCCAGCAGCGTCGGACTAGCGGGAGCAGATACGCAGTATTTT
CASSVGLAGADTQYF
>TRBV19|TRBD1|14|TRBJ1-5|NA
TGTGCCAGTAGTCTCCGACAGGGGTATCAGCCCCAGCATTTT
CASSLRQGYQPQHF
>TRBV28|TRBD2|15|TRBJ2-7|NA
TGTGCCAGCAGTTCCTGGACTAGCGGGACTTACGAGCAGTACTTC
CASSSWTSGTYEQYF
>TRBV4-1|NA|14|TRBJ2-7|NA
TGCGCCAGCAGCCAAGACGCCGGTCGGGGCGAGCAGTACTTC
CASSQDAGRGEQYF
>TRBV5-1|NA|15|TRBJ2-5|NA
TGCGCCAGCAGCCTCTCTAGGGGTCGTCAAGAGACCCAGTACTTC
CASSLSRGRQETQYF
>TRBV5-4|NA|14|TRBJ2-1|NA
TGTGCCAGCAGCTTGTACGACACCTACAATGAGCAGTTCTTC
CASSLYDTYNEQFF
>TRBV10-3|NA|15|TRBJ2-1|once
TGTGCCATCAGGAGGGAAGGAGAACTGGACAATGAGCAGTTCTTC
CAIRREGELDNEQFF
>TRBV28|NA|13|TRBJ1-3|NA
TGTGCCAGCAGTGGAGGGGTTCTGGACACCATATATTTT
CASSGGVLDTIYF
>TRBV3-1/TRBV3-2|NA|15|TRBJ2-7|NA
TGTGCCAGCAGCCAAGGGCGGGCGAGCTCCTACGAGCAGTACTTC
CASSQGRASSYEQYF
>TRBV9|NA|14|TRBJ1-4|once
TGTGCCAGCAGCGTAGTAGGGAGCGGTGGAAAACTGTTTTTT
CASSVVGSGGKLFF
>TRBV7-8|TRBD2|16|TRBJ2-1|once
TGTGCCAGCAGCTTAGTAGGCGGGAGGGGAGGCAATGAGCAGTTCTTC
CASSLVGGRGGNEQFF